This TCR beta chain was sequenced in a study of blood T cells in healthy people across ages. Study-wide findings and caveats: Long-lived donors carried more naive CD4+ cells and greater diversity than aged donors.

V was shortened by 2 bases and J by 0 bases, with 14 bases between the two germline ends. CDR3 length equals 16 residues. Germline CDR1 MNHNY, CDR2 SVGAGI (reference sequence). Concerning this clonotype itself: Antigen: not known.

Together with a sample-barcoded 5' primer, a J-beta primer mix was included in a second PCR lasting about 6 to 11 cycles. TCRdb processed the 5' RACE reads anew with MiXCR; each CDR3 protein has one entry. The data show about 1.4 million distinct CDR3 sequences, with approximately 59% seen just once and about 6.7% held by the top ten. The sequence derives from a man in his late teens or twenties in good health. Sequencing was done on a sample of blood. The rearrangement uses TRBV6-6 and TRBJ2-7; D possibly corresponds to TRBD1 (6 bases). The CDR3 region is CASSYPDRLLSYEQYF. DNA of the CDR3: TGTGCCAGCAGTTACCCAGACAGGCTCCTCTCCTACGAGCAGTACTTC.